These 24 T cell receptor beta chains share one sample of origin, sequenced in a study of T cells in women clearing cervical HPV infection. Assay used: immunoSEQ multiplex PCR; TCRdb lists only in-frame clones, some missing. This listing includes approximately 39,000 clones. The sample was blood buffy coat. The receptors derive from a woman aged 18-70 years with a cervical HPV16 infection that either progressed to CIN3+ or cleared (not recorded which).

On this clone: Sequencing ends 3 residues short of the CDR3 end; the germline J gene provides the rest. The genes are TRBV7-2 and TRBJ1-5; D is possibly TRBD1 (6 bases). Germline lookup yields CDR1 SGHTA and CDR2 FQGNSA. The ends were cut back, 2 bases at V and 7 bases at J, with 15 bases in the middle. The CDR3 length is 15 residues. The CDR3 DNA, read in part, is TGTGCCAGCAGCTTATGGGACACCCCTAGGCAGCCC. Amino acid sequence: CASSLWDTPRQP. Given in full, the CDR3 is CASSLWDTPRQPQHF.

A note on this clone: The read halts 3 residues ahead of the CDR3 end, with the missing end drawn from the germline J gene. Different DNA sequences within this sample yield the same CDR3. The genes are TRBV6-1 and TRBJ2-2, with 7 bases aligning to TRBD2. The CDR3 runs to 15 residues. V was pared by 1 base and J by 5 bases, with 4 bases of the junction left unmatched. Germline values: CDR1 MNHNS, CDR2 SASEGT. The CDR3 loop is CASSEGTRATGELFF. Partial CDR3 DNA: TGTGCCAGCAGTGAAGGGACTAGGGCGACCGGGGAG.

A remark on this clone: The read terminates 3 residues ahead of where the CDR3 ends, so the germline J gene completes it. The V and J genes are TRBV7-9 and TRBJ2-1; 7 bases fit TRBD2. The CDR3 consists of 15 residues. Unmatched junction bases numbered 13, after V lost 8 bases and J lost 6 bases. Looked up from germline, CDR1 is SEHNR and CDR2 is FQNEAQ (reference sequence). The CDR3 bases that were read are TGTGCCAGCCAGGTACTAGCGCGGTCGACCAATGAG. Translated, it gives CASQVLARSTNE. From start to end, the CDR3 is CASQVLARSTNEQFF.

In regard to this clone: The observed sequence ends 3 residues before the CDR3 terminus, with the missing tail filled in from the germline J gene. The chain uses TRBV20-1 and TRBJ2-4, with D perhaps matching TRBD2 (5 bases). CDR1 is DFQATT, CDR2 SNEGSKA, per germline (reference sequence). The CDR3 has 17 residues. Trimming stripped 0 bases from V and 8 bases from J, with 23 bases between. CDR3 DNA, as far as it was read: TGCAGTGCTAGAGAGGGCAGAGGACTGAGATCGCAGTACATT. Its translation: CSAREGRGLRSQYI. The full CDR3 reads CSAREGRGLRSQYIQYF.

For this clone: The read terminates 3 residues ahead of where the CDR3 ends, so the germline J gene completes it. The V gene is TRBV7-8, the J gene TRBJ2-4; D gene ambiguous. CDR1 SGHVS and CDR2 FQNEAQ come from the germline V gene. This CDR3 region has 14 residues. The CDR3: CASSLGGTNYGQYF. The sequenced CDR3 bases are TGTGCCAGCAGCTTAGGAGGAACTAACTATGGT. The whole variable domain, remainder taken from reference TRBV7-8 and TRBJ2-4, is GAGVSQSPRYKVAKRGQDVALRCDPISGHVSLFWYQQALGQGPEFLTYFQNEAQLDKSGLPSDRFFAERPEGSVSTLKIQRTQQEDSAVYLCASSLGGTNYGQYFGAGTRLSVL.

Note on this clone: The sequenced fragment ends 3 residues before the CDR3 boundary, so the rest is inferred from the germline J gene. The gene calls are TRBV18 and TRBJ2-3, with a weak D call TRBD2 (6 bases). In germline, CDR1 is KGHSH, CDR2 LQKENI. The CDR3 extends over 13 amino acids. The CDR3 DNA, read in part, is TGTGCCAGCTCACCCTCGGGGGAGGAGACG. Its protein product is CASSPSGEET. The whole CDR3 sequence is CASSPSGEETQYF.

The CDR3 protein is CASSTWNTEAFF. Partial CDR3 DNA: TGTGCCAGTAGTACATGGAACACTGAA. The genes are TRBV19 and TRBJ1-1; D gene unclear. Read data end 3 residues before the CDR3 end; the end is taken from the germline J gene. V lost 4 bases, J lost 1 base, and 4 bases lay in between. The CDR3 extends over 12 amino acids. Germline V gene sequence: CDR1 LNHDA, CDR2 SQIVND (reference sequence).

Note on this clone: The missing CDR3 end, 3 residues past where the read stops, is filled in from the germline J gene. The chain combines TRBV6-2 or TRBV6-3 with TRBJ2-3; 10 nucleotides line up with TRBD2. Germline V gene sequence: CDR1 MNHEY, CDR2 SVGEGT. V lost 2 bases and J lost 2; bases outside the gene matches: 1. The CDR3 sequence is 15 residues long. The CDR3 bases that were read are TGTGCCAGCAGTTACAGCGGGGGGGCCACAGATACG. This sequence encodes CASSYSGGATDT. Given in full, the CDR3 is CASSYSGGATDTQYF.

Worth noting for this clone: The sequence runs out 3 residues before the end of the CDR3; the remainder is reconstructed from the germline J gene. This chain connects TRBV6-1 to TRBJ2-2, with TRBD2 identical over 9 bases. Germline assignment: CDR1 MNHNS and CDR2 SASEGT. The CDR3 contains 16 residues. V was pared by 3 bases and J by 3 bases, with 5 bases of the junction left unmatched. CDR3 sequence reads: CASSDILAGYTGELFF. CDR3 bases read: TGTGCCAGCAGTGATATTCTAGCGGGGTACACCGGGGAG.

On this clone: The read terminates 3 residues ahead of where the CDR3 ends, so the germline J gene completes it. The sample carries other DNA sequences with the same CDR3. The chain uses TRBV12-3 or TRBV12-4 and TRBJ2-1; 11 nucleotides align to TRBD1. The CDR3 has 15 amino acids. Trimming removed 5 bases from V and 7 bases from J; junction bases left unmatched: 7. This chain's CDR3 is CASSPGTGGWNEQFF. The covered CDR3 bases are TGTGCCAGCAGTCCCGGGACAGGGGGGTGGAATGAG.

Points on this clone: Sequencing ends 3 residues short of the CDR3 end; the germline J gene provides the rest. This chain links TRBV11-3 with TRBJ2-1, with D uncertain. The CDR3 extends over 13 amino acids. V lost 2 bases and J 9 bases, leaving 11 bases between the germline ends. Germline assignment: CDR1 SGHNT and CDR2 YENEEA. CDR3 sequence: CASSLRGPAEQFF. The sequenced part of the CDR3 DNA is TGTGCCAGCAGCTTACGTGGGCCGGCTGAG.

Remarks on this clone: The read falls 3 residues short of the CDR3 end, and the missing part is taken from the germline J gene. The rearrangement joins TRBV2 to TRBJ2-2; 12 bases align to TRBD2. V was pared by 6 bases and J by 6 bases, with 5 bases of the junction left unmatched. Germline V gene sequence: CDR1 SNHLY, CDR2 FYNNEI. The CDR3 has 15 residues. The part of the CDR3 DNA that was read is TGTGCCAGCAGCCTAGCGGGGGGGCTCTCCGGGGAG. Amino acid sequence: CASSLAGGLSGE. The full CDR3 is CASSLAGGLSGELFF.

Regarding this clone: The read falls 3 residues short of the CDR3 end, and the missing part is taken from the germline J gene. J is TRBJ1-1 and V is TRBV7-2; D might be TRBD1 (5 bases). V was pared by 1 base and J by 5 bases, with 14 bases between. This CDR3 comprises 15 residues. Germline CDR1 and CDR2: SGHTA and FQGNSA. Incomplete CDR3 DNA: TGTGCCAGCAGCTTAGGGCCCTCTGGGGGGACTGAA. Its translation: CASSLGPSGGTE. The whole CDR3 sequence is CASSLGPSGGTEAFF.

As regards this clone: The CDR3 extends 3 residues past the end of the read, so its final part is completed from the germline J gene. The chain employs TRBV19 and TRBJ2-2, with D perhaps TRBD1 (6 bases). The V gene lost 3 bases and the J gene lost 4 bases, with 12 bases spanning the gap. CDR3 size: 15 residues. The germline V gene has CDR1 LNHDA and CDR2 SQIVND (reference sequence). The CDR3 bases that were read are TGTGCCAGTAGTATTGGGGGCGTTGGCACCGGGGAG. It yields the protein CASSIGGVGTGE. The full CDR3 protein is CASSIGGVGTGELFF.

Remarks on this clone: From the germline J gene comes the end of the CDR3, since the read stops 3 residues before it. The chain is built from TRBV28 and TRBJ1-6; D may be TRBD1 (5 bases). V was shortened by 2 bases and J by 4 bases, with 6 bases between the two germline ends. This CDR3 spans 14 amino acids. CDR1 MDHEN and CDR2 SYDVKM come from the germline V gene. The CDR3 spells CASSLEGYNSPLHF. Partial CDR3 DNA: TGTGCCAGCAGTTTAGAGGGGTATAATTCACCC.

Details on this clone: The CDR3 end lies 3 residues beyond the end of the read and is filled in from the germline J gene. This chain joins TRBV7-9 and TRBJ2-7, with 9 bases aligning to TRBD1. Germline trimming cut 5 bases from V and 4 bases from J; bases unmatched to any gene: 6. Germline V gene lookup returns CDR1 SEHNR and CDR2 FQNEAQ (reference sequence). The CDR3 covers 14 residues. The CDR3 spells CASSPTGGTYEQYF. CDR3 DNA, as far as it was read: TGTGCCAGCAGCCCGACAGGGGGGACGTACGAG.

Worth noting for this clone: The missing CDR3 end, 3 residues past where the read stops, is filled in from the germline J gene. This rearrangement joins TRBV20-1 to TRBJ2-5; D possibly corresponds to TRBD1 (5 bases). Trimming left V 0 bases short and J 5 bases short, with 13 bases between. Germline V gene sequence: CDR1 DFQATT, CDR2 SNEGSKA (reference sequence). This CDR3 has 14 residues. The CDR3 loop is CSARDLQGWETQYF. Incomplete CDR3 DNA: TGCAGTGCTAGAGACCTCCAGGGATGGGAGACC.

As regards this clone: With the read ending 3 residues before the CDR3 end, the germline J gene is used to fill in that end. The gene calls are TRBV19 and TRBJ2-2; the D gene is possibly TRBD2 (5 bases). Germline V gives CDR1 LNHDA, CDR2 SQIVND (reference sequence). Deletions cut 5 bases from V and 5 bases from J, with 12 bases between. The CDR3 length is 14 residues. The CDR3 DNA, read in part, is TGTGCCAGTAGTTCGGGGTTGGAAACCGGGGAG. Protein product: CASSSGLETGE. The whole CDR3 region reads CASSSGLETGELFF.

Note on this clone: Read sequence stops 3 residues before the CDR3 end, and the germline J gene provides the missing end. The V gene is TRBV5-6, the J gene TRBJ2-7; perhaps TRBD1 as D (6 bases). This CDR3 is built from 13 residues. Germline CDR1 and CDR2: SGHDT and YYEEEE. Trimming left V 5 bases short and J 0 bases short, with 9 bases between. The covered CDR3 bases are TGTGCCAGCAGAAGGGGGTCCTCCTACGAG. It encodes CASRRGSSYE. The whole CDR3 is CASRRGSSYEQYF.

The CDR3 reads CASSISTSGGRGSYNEQFF. The covered CDR3 bases are TGTGCCAGTAGTATCTCGACTAGCGGGGGGCGGGGCTCCTACAATGAG. The chain recombines TRBV19 with TRBJ2-1; 13 positions match TRBD2. Read sequence stops 3 residues before the CDR3 end, and the germline J gene provides the missing end. Germline V gene sequence: CDR1 LNHDA, CDR2 SQIVND (reference sequence). This CDR3 comprises 19 residues. Germline trimming cut 3 bases from V and 0 bases from J; bases unmatched to any gene: 8.

CDR3 bases read: TGCAGTGCTAGAGACGGGGGACGGACGAAGACTGAA. Its translation is CSARDGGRTKTE. The whole CDR3 protein is CSARDGGRTKTEAFF. This chain links TRBV20-1 with TRBJ1-1; D perhaps matches TRBD1 (5 bases). The read halts 3 residues ahead of the CDR3 end, with the missing end drawn from the germline J gene. The CDR3 is 15 residues long. Per the germline V gene, CDR1 is DFQATT and CDR2 is SNEGSKA (reference sequence). V was pared by 0 bases and J by 5 bases, with 16 bases between.

Of note for this clone: The read falls 3 residues short of the CDR3 end, and the missing part is taken from the germline J gene. This chain uses TRBV5-1 with TRBJ2-1; 7 nucleotides align to TRBD2. V was clipped by 5 bases and J by 5 bases; unmatched bases: 10. CDR3 length: 15 residues. Germline CDR1 reads SGHRS; CDR2 reads YFSETQ. The CDR3 protein is CASRTMGGFNNEQFF. The part of the CDR3 DNA that was read is TGCGCCAGCAGGACGATGGGGGGGTTTAACAATGAG. Supplemented by reference TRBV5-1 and TRBJ2-1, the full variable domain reads KAGVTQTPRYLIKTRGQQVTLSCSPISGHRSVSWYQQTPGQGLQFLFEYFSETQRNKGNFPGRFSGRQFSNSRSEMNVSTLELGDSALYLCASRTMGGFNNEQFFGPGTRLTVL.

A word on this clone: Read sequence stops 3 residues before the CDR3 end, and the germline J gene provides the missing end. The chain is built from TRBV7-2 and TRBJ2-3; tentative D call: TRBD2 (6 bases). This CDR3 is 15 amino acids long. The germline gives CDR1 SGHTA, CDR2 FQGNSA. The CDR3 DNA, read in part, is TGTGCCAGCAGCGCGTACCGGGACTTCCAAGAGACG. Translated, it gives CASSAYRDFQET. The CDR3 in full is CASSAYRDFQETQYF.

As regards this clone: The DNA ends 3 residues before the CDR3 does, and the rest of the CDR3 is filled in from the germline J gene. This chain connects TRBV20-1 to TRBJ2-1, with a tentative D call TRBD1 (6 bases). The CDR3 runs to 15 residues. V shed 6 bases and J shed 5 bases, with 20 bases lying between them. The germline V gene encodes CDR1 DFQATT and CDR2 SNEGSKA (reference sequence). The CDR3 here is CSAPGWGPLNNEQFF. The CDR3 DNA, read in part, is TGCAGTGCCCCCGGATGGGGGCCCCTAAACAATGAG.